Listed below are T cell receptor beta chains from one sample, sequenced in a study of T cells in Graves' hyperthyroidism and ophthalmopathy. In TCRdb, the multiplex PCR reads were re-called with MiXCR into one record per CDR3 protein. The profile shows a few hundred thousand distinct CDR3 sequences, over 13% of them singletons. Sequencing input: blood. These receptors were collected from a woman aged 18-35 years with Graves' hyperthyroidism. CDR3s include the opening cysteine and the closing phenylalanine or tryptophan. Fields, in order: V gene, clone size, J gene, D gene, CDR3 protein, CDR3 DNA. A D gene is named only where the DNA matches it firmly. Clone size, where shown, is once, few, many, or a class for clones that have expanded.

v_gene: TRBV4-1
abundance: .
j_gene: TRBJ1-5
d_gene: .
CDR3aa: CASSQARQNQPQHF
CDR3nt: TGCGCCAGCAGCCAAGCACGACAAAATCAGCCCCAGCATTTT

v_gene: TRBV12-3/TRBV12-4
abundance: many
j_gene: TRBJ1-5
d_gene: .
CDR3aa: CAGSLATGPNQPQHF
CDR3nt: TGTGCCGGCAGTTTAGCTACAGGGCCGAATCAGCCCCAGCATTTT

v_gene: TRBV30
abundance: many
j_gene: TRBJ1-1
d_gene: .
CDR3aa: CAGTGYEAFF
CDR3nt: TGTGCCGGTACAGGGTACGAAGCTTTCTTT

v_gene: TRBV19
abundance: many
j_gene: TRBJ1-1
d_gene: .
CDR3aa: CASRVRDRNTEAFF
CDR3nt: TGTGCCAGCCGGGTACGCGACAGGAACACTGAAGCTTTCTTT

v_gene: TRBV30
abundance: few
j_gene: TRBJ2-3
d_gene: .
CDR3aa: CAWRAPPQDTQYF
CDR3nt: TGTGCCTGGAGGGCTCCCCCGCAAGATACGCAGTATTTT

v_gene: TRBV4-1
abundance: few
j_gene: TRBJ2-6
d_gene: .
CDR3aa: CASSPPNSGANVLTF
CDR3nt: TGCGCCAGCAGCCCCCCAAACTCTGGGGCCAACGTCCTGACTTTC

v_gene: TRBV29-1
abundance: many
j_gene: TRBJ2-1
d_gene: TRBD2
CDR3aa: CSVVGTSGRDRNEQFF
CDR3nt: TGCAGCGTTGTGGGGACTAGCGGGAGGGACCGGAATGAGCAGTTCTTC

v_gene: TRBV11-3
abundance: many
j_gene: TRBJ2-5
d_gene: .
CDR3aa: CASSSRTLQETQYF
CDR3nt: TGTGCCAGCAGCTCCCGGACATTGCAAGAGACCCAGTACTTC

v_gene: TRBV7-3
abundance: many
j_gene: TRBJ1-1
d_gene: .
CDR3aa: CASSPKVGTNTEAFF
CDR3nt: TGTGCCAGCAGCCCCAAAGTGGGGACGAACACTGAAGCTTTCTTT

v_gene: TRBV11-3
abundance: many
j_gene: TRBJ1-6
d_gene: .
CDR3aa: CASSSTVDSPLHF
CDR3nt: TGTGCCAGCAGCTCAACAGTGGATTCACCCCTCCACTTT

v_gene: TRBV19
abundance: many
j_gene: TRBJ2-1
d_gene: TRBD2
CDR3aa: CASSGTSGKAYNEQFF
CDR3nt: TGTGCCAGTAGCGGGACTAGCGGGAAGGCCTACAATGAGCAGTTCTTC

v_gene: TRBV6-1
abundance: .
j_gene: TRBJ2-3
d_gene: .
CDR3aa: CASFGSVSTDTQYF
CDR3nt: TGTGCCAGCTTCGGCAGCGTTAGCACAGATACGCAGTATTTT

v_gene: TRBV3-1
abundance: .
j_gene: TRBJ1-4
d_gene: .
CDR3aa: CASSQDTGQRGEKLFF
CDR3nt: TGTGCCAGCAGCCAAGATACTGGACAGAGAGGAGAAAAACTGTTTTTT

v_gene: TRBV28
abundance: .
j_gene: TRBJ1-5
d_gene: .
CDR3aa: CASRAWKRDQPQHF
CDR3nt: TGTGCCAGCAGAGCGTGGAAGAGGGATCAGCCCCAGCATTTT

v_gene: TRBV7-9
abundance: many
j_gene: TRBJ1-1
d_gene: .
CDR3aa: CASSRQALNTEAFF
CDR3nt: TGTGCCAGCAGCAGACAGGCTCTGAACACTGAAGCTTTCTTT

v_gene: TRBV3-1
abundance: many
j_gene: TRBJ1-2
d_gene: TRBD1
CDR3aa: CASSWPGTGGTSGYTF
CDR3nt: TGTGCCAGCAGCTGGCCCGGGACAGGGGGCACGAGTGGCTACACCTTC

v_gene: TRBV6-1
abundance: few
j_gene: TRBJ1-1
d_gene: .
CDR3aa: CASRGGGFYTEAFF
CDR3nt: TGTGCCAGCCGAGGTGGGGGCTTCTACACTGAAGCTTTCTTT

v_gene: TRBV5-1
abundance: many
j_gene: TRBJ2-7
d_gene: .
CDR3aa: CASRGQEKVYEQYF
CDR3nt: TGCGCCAGCAGGGGTCAGGAGAAGGTCTACGAGCAGTACTTC

v_gene: TRBV19
abundance: few
j_gene: TRBJ1-1
d_gene: .
CDR3aa: CASSRDITEAFF
CDR3nt: TGTGCCAGTAGTAGGGACATCACTGAAGCTTTCTTT

v_gene: TRBV7-9
abundance: .
j_gene: TRBJ2-3
d_gene: TRBD2
CDR3aa: CASSDPGLVADTQYF
CDR3nt: TGTGCCAGCTCCGACCCGGGACTAGTTGCAGATACGCAGTATTTT